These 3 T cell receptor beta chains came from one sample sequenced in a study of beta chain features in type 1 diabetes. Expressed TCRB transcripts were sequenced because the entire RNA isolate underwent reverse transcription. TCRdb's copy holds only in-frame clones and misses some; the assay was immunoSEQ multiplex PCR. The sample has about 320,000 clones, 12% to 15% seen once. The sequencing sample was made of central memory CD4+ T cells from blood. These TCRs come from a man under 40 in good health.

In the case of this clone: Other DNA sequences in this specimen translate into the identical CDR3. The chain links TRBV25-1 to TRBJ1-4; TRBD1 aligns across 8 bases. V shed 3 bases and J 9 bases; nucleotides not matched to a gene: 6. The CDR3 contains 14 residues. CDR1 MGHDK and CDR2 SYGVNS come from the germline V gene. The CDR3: CASSDPGQGKKLFF. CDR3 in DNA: TGTGCCAGCAGTGACCCAGGACAGGGAAAAAAACTGTTTTTT. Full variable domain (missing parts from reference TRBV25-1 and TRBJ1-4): EADIYQTPRYLVIGTGKKITLECSQTMGHDKMYWYQQDPGMELHLIHYSYGVNSTEKGDLSSESTVSRIRTEHFPLTLESARPSHTSQYLCASSDPGQGKKLFFGSGTQLSVL.

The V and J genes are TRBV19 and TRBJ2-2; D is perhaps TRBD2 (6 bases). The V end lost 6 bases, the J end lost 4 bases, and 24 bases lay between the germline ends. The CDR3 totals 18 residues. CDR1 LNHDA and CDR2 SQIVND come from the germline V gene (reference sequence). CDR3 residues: CASSPKNLAAGPTGELFF. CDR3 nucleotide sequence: TGTGCCAGTAGCCCGAAAAATTTAGCGGCCGGCCCCACCGGGGAGCTGTTTTTT.

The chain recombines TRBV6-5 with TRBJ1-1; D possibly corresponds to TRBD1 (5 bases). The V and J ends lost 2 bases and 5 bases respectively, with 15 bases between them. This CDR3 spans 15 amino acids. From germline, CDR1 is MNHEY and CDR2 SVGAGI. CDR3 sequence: CASSYMTGRGTEAFF. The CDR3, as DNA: TGTGCCAGCAGTTACATGACGGGGCGGGGGACTGAAGCTTTCTTT.